The 9 T cell receptor beta chains reported below all come from one sample, sequenced in a study of response to subunit inactivated influenza vaccine. TCRdb passed the RT-PCR reads through MiXCR, listing each CDR3 protein once. Of hundreds of thousands of distinct CDR3 sequences listed, more than 15% are singletons. The source material was PBMCs from blood, sampled 11 to 12 days after vaccination. The receptors stem from a man aged 45-65 years who received an inactivated influenza vaccine.

In DNA form, the CDR3 reads TGTGCCATCAGTGAGTCCAGTGGGCGGGGGCGCGAAACTGAAGCTTTCTTT. This sequence encodes CAISESSGRGRETEAFF. The chain recombines TRBV10-3 with TRBJ1-1; weak D call: TRBD1 (6 bases). The CDR3 loop spans 17 amino acids. CDR1 and CDR2 (germline): ENHRY, SYGVKD. The V and J ends lost 0 bases and 5 bases respectively, with 19 bases between them.

The J gene is TRBJ2-3, the V gene TRBV7-3, with TRBD2 matching 15 bases. CDR1 is SGHTA, CDR2 FQGTGA, per germline. The CDR3 spans 16 residues. V shed 4 bases and J 7 bases; nucleotides not matched to a gene: 6. Written as DNA, the CDR3 is TGTGCCAGCAGCTCAGGACTAGCGGGAGGGCTAAATACGCAGTATTTT. Protein sequence: CASSSGLAGGLNTQYF.

This clonotype was seen a few times. The chain is built from TRBV7-2 and TRBJ2-4, with 8 bases identical to TRBD2. Germline CDR1 reads SGHTA; CDR2 reads FQGNSA. J gave up 5 bases and V 5 bases, and 5 bases lay outside the gene matches. The CDR3 runs to 14 residues. The CDR3 DNA is TGTGCCAGCAGCGCGGGACTAGGTGAAAACATTCAGTACTTC. Amino acid sequence: CASSAGLGENIQYF. Variable domain in full (rest from reference TRBV7-2 and TRBJ2-4): GAGVSQSPSNKVTEKGKDVELRCDPISGHTALYWYRQSLGQGLEFLIYFQGNSAPDKSGLPSDRFSAERTGGSVSTLTIQRTQQEDSAVYLCASSAGLGENIQYFGAGTRLSVL.

This chain's CDR3 is CASSPEGGTNEKLFF. CDR3 in DNA: TGTGCCAGCAGTCCTGAAGGAGGAACTAATGAAAAACTGTTTTTT. The chain recombines TRBV27 with TRBJ1-4; no reliable D call. CDR1 and CDR2 from the germline V gene are MNHEY and SMNVEV (reference sequence). The V gene lost 5 bases and the J gene lost 1 base, with 11 bases spanning the gap. CDR3 size: 15 residues.

This clonotype was detected only a few times. CDR3 bases: TGTGCCAGTAGTATCGGAGTATCGGGCTATGGCTACACCTTC. Translation: CASSIGVSGYGYTF. The chain is built from TRBV19 and TRBJ1-2; no clear D. Germline V lookup: CDR1 LNHDA, CDR2 SQIVND (reference sequence). Trimming shortened V by 3 bases and J by 4 bases, and 12 bases separated the two germline ends. The CDR3 sequence is 14 residues long. The variable domain in full, completed from reference TRBV19 and TRBJ1-2, reads DGGITQSPKYLFRKEGQNVTLSCEQNLNHDAMYWYRQDPGQGLRLIYYSQIVNDFQKGDIAEGYSVSREKKESFPLTVTSAQKNPTAFYLCASSIGVSGYGYTFGSGTRLTVV.

The gene calls are TRBV7-9 and TRBJ2-7; D call uncertain. With 6 bases removed from V and 0 bases from J, the gap between germline ends came to 12 bases. The CDR3 sequence is 14 residues long. Germline V gene data show CDR1 as SEHNR and CDR2 as FQNEAQ (reference sequence). Written as DNA, the CDR3 is TGTGCCAGCAGTGCAGCTTCCTCCTCCTACGAGCAGTACTTC. It specifies CASSAASSSYEQYF.

This clonotype was observed a few times. In nucleotides, the CDR3 is TGTGCCAGCACCTTGGGAGGTAGGCGGACTGAAGCTTTCTTT. Amino acids: CASTLGGRRTEAFF. J is TRBJ1-1 and V is TRBV12-3 or TRBV12-4, with unresolved D. Between the trimmed V and J ends, which lost 7 bases and 5 bases, there was a span of 17 bases. The CDR3 extends over 14 amino acids.

In this sample, this clonotype turned up a few times. The V call is TRBV9, the J call TRBJ2-1; possibly TRBD1 for D (5 bases). The CDR3 totals 15 residues. Germline CDR1 reads SGDLS; CDR2 reads YYNGEE. V lost 2 bases and J lost 3, with 12 bases in between. CDR3 bases: TGTGCCAGCAGCGTCGGACAACAGAACTACAATGAGCAGTTCTTC. Its protein is CASSVGQQNYNEQFF.

The chain couples TRBV10-3 to TRBJ2-3; TRBD2 agrees at 10 bases. Looked up from germline, CDR1 is ENHRY and CDR2 is SYGVKD. CDR3 length: 14 residues. With 6 bases clipped from V and 4 bases from J, the junction kept 4 bases outside the gene matches. The CDR3 DNA reads as TGTGCCATCAGGACTAGCGGGCCCCCAGATACGCAGTATTTT. Its translation is CAIRTSGPPDTQYF.